Sequencing of this T cell receptor beta chain was carried out in a study of blood T cell repertoires in COVID-19. Study details: Whether acute or convalescent, the COVID-19 samples came from the United States, Italy and Spain. The analysed material was cDNA or gDNA that came from T cells, B-cell-depleted T cells, or PBMCs.

As originally analysed: Amplified reference gene primers provided the basis for estimating nucleated cell counts. Generated by immunoSEQ multiplex PCR, the TCRdb table keeps only in-frame clones and is missing some. V, J and clone size are those of that table, while D and trimming were read from the DNA. Among 75,000 to 100,000 clones listed, approximately 86% were seen once. V shed 8 bases, J shed 7 bases, and the junction held 11 bases outside the gene matches. CDR1 is MNHEY, CDR2 SMNVEV, per germline (reference sequence). This CDR3 is 14 amino acids long. The rearrangement joins TRBV27 to TRBJ1-2; 9 bases align to TRBD1. The sequencing input was peripheral blood. This receptor was obtained from an elderly man with acute or convalescent COVID-19. CDR3 bases: TGTGCCAGCTCTTACGCCGACAGGGGGGGTGGCTACACCTTC. It yields the protein CASSYADRGGGYTF.